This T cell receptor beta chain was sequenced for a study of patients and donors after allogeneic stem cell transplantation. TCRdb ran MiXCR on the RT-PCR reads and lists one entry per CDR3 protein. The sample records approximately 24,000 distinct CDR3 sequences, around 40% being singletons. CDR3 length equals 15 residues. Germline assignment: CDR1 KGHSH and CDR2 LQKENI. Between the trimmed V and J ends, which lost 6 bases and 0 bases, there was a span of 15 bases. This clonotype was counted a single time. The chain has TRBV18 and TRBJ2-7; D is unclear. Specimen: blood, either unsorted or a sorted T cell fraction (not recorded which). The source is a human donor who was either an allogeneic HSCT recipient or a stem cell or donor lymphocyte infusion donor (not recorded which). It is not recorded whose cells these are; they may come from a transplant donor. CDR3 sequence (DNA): TGTGCCAGCTCCCTTTACCTCGAGACCTCCTACGAGCAGTACTTC. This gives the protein CASSLYLETSYEQYF. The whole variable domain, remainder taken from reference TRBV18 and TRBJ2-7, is NAGVMQNPRHLVRRRGQEARLRCSPMKGHSHVYWYRQLPEEGLKFMVYLQKENIIDESGMPKERFSAEFPKEGPSILRIQQVVRGDSAAYFCASSLYLETSYEQYFGPGTRLTVT.